This T cell receptor beta chain was obtained from a study of blood T cell repertoires in COVID-19. Trimming cost V 3 bases and J 1 base, with 13 bases left between them. Germline V gene lookup returns CDR1 MDHEN and CDR2 SYDVKM. The CDR3 loop spans 15 amino acids. The protocol was immunoSEQ multiplex PCR, while the TCRdb copy is restricted to in-frame clones and leaves out a portion. The sample has about 210,000 clones, 92% seen once; the top ten hold approximately 1.2%. The specimen sequenced was peripheral blood. This receptor was taken from a man under 40 with acute or convalescent COVID-19. The V and J genes are TRBV28 and TRBJ2-7; tentatively, D is TRBD2 (6 bases). CDR3 residues: CASSFRGAVSYEQYF. CDR3 coding DNA: TGTGCCAGCAGTTTTCGCGGGGCAGTTTCCTACGAGCAGTACTTC.